The rows below give T cell receptor beta chains drawn from one sample of a study of T cell responses to AZD1222 COVID-19 vaccine. Sequenced by immunoSEQ multiplex PCR; TCRdb stores in-frame clones only, minus some. The table includes under 200,000 clones, roughly 94% detected once. Source: peripheral blood, taken on day 0 of AZD1222 vaccination. The receptors shown here come from an adult in good health. CDR3s leave out the opening cysteine and the closing phenylalanine or tryptophan. Some rows have no size entry. The others give once, few or many, or a class for an expanded clone.

size: -; J: TRBJ2-1; V: TRBV9; CDR3: ASSVVAGAGDEQF
size: -; J: TRBJ2-7; V: TRBV9; CDR3: ASSVDPGRSYEQY
size: -; J: TRBJ2-7; V: TRBV12-5; CDR3: ASGPRGQTSGRSEQY
size: -; J: TRBJ1-1; V: TRBV18; CDR3: ASSLTEQRGGTEAF
size: -; J: TRBJ1-5; V: TRBV6-2/TRBV6-3; CDR3: ASTPGGPEVQPQH
size: -; J: TRBJ2-3; V: TRBV6-5; CDR3: ASRKTGSGTDTQY
size: once; J: TRBJ2-3; V: TRBV28; CDR3: ASSPRDTQY
size: -; J: TRBJ1-5; V: TRBV12-2; CDR3: ASRSPVWFSNQPQH
size: -; J: TRBJ1-2; V: TRBV27; CDR3: ASSPATAYGYT
size: -; J: TRBJ1-2; V: TRBV3-1/TRBV3-2; CDR3: ASSQEGTGYGYT
size: -; J: TRBJ2-4; V: TRBV2; CDR3: AIDDPRRSIQY
size: -; J: TRBJ1-5; V: TRBV5-1; CDR3: ASSLNTGSNQPQH
size: -; J: TRBJ1-4; V: TRBV4-1; CDR3: ASSHGDRVLF
size: -; J: TRBJ2-3; V: TRBV5-4; CDR3: ASSLERTSGRKGTQY
size: -; J: TRBJ1-1; V: TRBV18; CDR3: ASSPPTDLTEAF
size: once; J: TRBJ2-1; V: TRBV2; CDR3: ASRLLAAHEQF
size: few; J: TRBJ1-4; V: TRBV19; CDR3: ASTVGTGGFEKLF
size: -; J: TRBJ2-5; V: TRBV5-1; CDR3: ASSLVVAGQETQY
size: -; J: TRBJ2-5; V: TRBV3-1/TRBV3-2; CDR3: ASSDDGQALLETQY
size: few; J: TRBJ1-1; V: TRBV3-1/TRBV3-2; CDR3: ASSHQGYTEAF
size: -; J: TRBJ2-2; V: TRBV5-1; CDR3: ASSFRDINTGELF
size: -; J: TRBJ1-5; V: TRBV20-1; CDR3: SASSDQPQH
size: -; J: TRBJ2-1; V: TRBV2; CDR3: ASTGGSNEQF
size: -; J: TRBJ1-2; V: TRBV30; CDR3: AWSHTGTGYT
size: -; J: TRBJ1-1; V: TRBV7-9; CDR3: ASSLRFEAF